This T cell receptor (beta chain) was profiled in a study of OX40 agonist ivuxolimab in advanced cancers. Study as a whole: An agonistic anti-OX40 (CD134) antibody, ivuxolimab, was used to treat the patients.

Here immunoSEQ multiplex PCR was the method, and the copy in TCRdb shows in-frame clones only, minus some. The data show over 40,000 clones, with about 80% seen just once and over 3% held by the top ten. The source was CD4+ or CD8+ T cells sorted from blood, collected in a trial of the OX40 agonist ivuxolimab. The source is an adult with an advanced solid tumor such as melanoma, head and neck, liver or kidney cancer.

CDR3 sequence (DNA): TGTGCCAGTAGTCTACGGGGACAGGGTAATACCTATGGCTACACCTTC. It translates to CASSLRGQGNTYGYTF. The chain has TRBV19 and TRBJ1-2, with 9 nucleotides matching TRBD1. CDR1 and CDR2 (germline): LNHDA, SQIVND (reference sequence). The CDR3 contains 16 residues. V trimming: 5 bases; J trimming: 4 bases; junction bases outside the gene matches: 11.